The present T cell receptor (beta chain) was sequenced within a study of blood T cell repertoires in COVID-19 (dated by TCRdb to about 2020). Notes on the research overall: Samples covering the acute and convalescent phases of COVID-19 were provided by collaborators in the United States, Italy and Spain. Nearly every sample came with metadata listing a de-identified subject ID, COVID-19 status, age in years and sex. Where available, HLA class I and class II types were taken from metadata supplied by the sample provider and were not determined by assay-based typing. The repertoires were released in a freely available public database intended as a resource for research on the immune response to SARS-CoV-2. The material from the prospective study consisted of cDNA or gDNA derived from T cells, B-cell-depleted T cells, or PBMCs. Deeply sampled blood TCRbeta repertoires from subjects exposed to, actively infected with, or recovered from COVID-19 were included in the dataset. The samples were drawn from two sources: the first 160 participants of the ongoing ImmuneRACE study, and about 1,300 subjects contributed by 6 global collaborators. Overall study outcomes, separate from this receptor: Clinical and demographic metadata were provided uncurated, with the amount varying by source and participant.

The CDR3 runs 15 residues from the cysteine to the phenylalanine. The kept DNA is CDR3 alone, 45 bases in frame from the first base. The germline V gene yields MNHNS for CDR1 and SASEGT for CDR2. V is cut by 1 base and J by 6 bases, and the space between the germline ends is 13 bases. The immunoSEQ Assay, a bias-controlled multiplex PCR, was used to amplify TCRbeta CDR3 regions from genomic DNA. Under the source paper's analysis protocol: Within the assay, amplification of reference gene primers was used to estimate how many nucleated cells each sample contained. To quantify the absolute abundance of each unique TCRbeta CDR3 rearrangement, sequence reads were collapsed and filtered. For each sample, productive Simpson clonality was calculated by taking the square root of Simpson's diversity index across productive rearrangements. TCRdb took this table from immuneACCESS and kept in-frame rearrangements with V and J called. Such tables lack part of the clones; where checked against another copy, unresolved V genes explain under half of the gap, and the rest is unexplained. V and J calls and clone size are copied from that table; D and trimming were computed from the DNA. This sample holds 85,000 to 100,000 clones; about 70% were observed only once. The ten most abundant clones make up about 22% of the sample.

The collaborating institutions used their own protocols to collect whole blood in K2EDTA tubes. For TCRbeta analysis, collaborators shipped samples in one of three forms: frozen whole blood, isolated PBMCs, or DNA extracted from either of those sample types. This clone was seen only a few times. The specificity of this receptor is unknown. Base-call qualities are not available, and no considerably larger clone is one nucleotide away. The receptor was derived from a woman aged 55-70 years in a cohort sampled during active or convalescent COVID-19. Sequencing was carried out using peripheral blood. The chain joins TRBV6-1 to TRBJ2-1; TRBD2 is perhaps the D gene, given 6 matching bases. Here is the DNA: TGTGCCAGCAGTGAAGTGGGGGAGGTCGGCAATGAGCAGTTCTTC. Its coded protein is CASSEVGEVGNEQFF.